This TCR beta chain was identified in a study of blood T cell repertoires in COVID-19. Background on the study: Material from acute and convalescent COVID-19 was sourced from the United States, Italy and Spain. Sources were T cells, B-cell-depleted T cells, or PBMCs; the material itself was cDNA or gDNA.

Source study methods: Using reference gene primer amplification, nucleated cell counts were estimated. The repertoire was sequenced with immunoSEQ multiplex PCR; TCRdb's copy has only in-frame clones and lacks some. V and J calls and clone size are given by that table; D and trimming were obtained from the DNA. The sample yields about 170,000 clones, 65% to 85% seen once. This clonotype was sampled from a man between 70 and 80 years old with active or convalescent COVID-19. Sequencing was done on a sample of peripheral blood.

The CDR3 bases are TGTGCCAGCAGAAGACTAGCGGGAGTGGGCGAGCAGTACTTC. This gives the protein CASRRLAGVGEQYF. V gene TRBV7-2 combines with J gene TRBJ2-7; 12 bases are a match to TRBD2. Germline CDR1 is SGHTA and CDR2 is FQGNSA. The trim removed 6 bases at V and 6 bases at J, leaving 6 bases unmatched. This CDR3 comprises 14 residues.